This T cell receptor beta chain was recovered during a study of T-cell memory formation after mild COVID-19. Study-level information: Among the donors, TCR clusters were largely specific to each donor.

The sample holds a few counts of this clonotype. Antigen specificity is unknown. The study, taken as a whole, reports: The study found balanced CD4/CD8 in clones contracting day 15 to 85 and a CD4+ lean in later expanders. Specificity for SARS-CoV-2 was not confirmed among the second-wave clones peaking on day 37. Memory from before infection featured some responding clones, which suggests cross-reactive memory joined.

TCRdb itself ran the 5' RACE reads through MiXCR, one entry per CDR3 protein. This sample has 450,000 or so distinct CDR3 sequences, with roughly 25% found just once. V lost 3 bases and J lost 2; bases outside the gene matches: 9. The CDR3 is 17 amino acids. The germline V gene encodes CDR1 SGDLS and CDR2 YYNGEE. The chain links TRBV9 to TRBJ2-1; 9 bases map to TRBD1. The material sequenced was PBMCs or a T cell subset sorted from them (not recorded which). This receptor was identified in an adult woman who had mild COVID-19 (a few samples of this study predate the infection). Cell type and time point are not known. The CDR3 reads CASSAPRGTGTYNEQFF. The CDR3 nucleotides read TGTGCCAGCAGCGCGCCCCGTGGGACAGGGACCTACAATGAGCAGTTCTTC.